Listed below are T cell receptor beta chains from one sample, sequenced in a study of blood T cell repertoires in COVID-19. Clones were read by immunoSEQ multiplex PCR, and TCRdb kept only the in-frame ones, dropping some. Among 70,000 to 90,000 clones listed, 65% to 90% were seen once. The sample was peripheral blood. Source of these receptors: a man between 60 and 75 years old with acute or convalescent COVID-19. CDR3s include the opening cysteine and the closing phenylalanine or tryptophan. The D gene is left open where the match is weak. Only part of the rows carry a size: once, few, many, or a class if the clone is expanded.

CDR3 DNA: TGCGCCAGCAGGGAGGACACCGGGGAGCTGTTTTTT; CDR3 protein: CASREDTGELFF; V gene: TRBV5-1; clone size: -; D gene: -; J gene: TRBJ2-2
CDR3 DNA: TGTGCCAGCAGTGGTTCACCCGGGACAGGGGACGAGACCCAGTACTTC; CDR3 protein: CASSGSPGTGDETQYF; V gene: TRBV25-1; clone size: -; D gene: TRBD1; J gene: TRBJ2-5
CDR3 DNA: TGTGCCAGCAGTGACGGGGGCAACTATGGCTACACCTTC; CDR3 protein: CASSDGGNYGYTF; V gene: TRBV6-4; clone size: -; D gene: -; J gene: TRBJ1-2
CDR3 DNA: TGTGCCAGTAGCGAGACTAGGAGCACAGATACGCAGTATTTT; CDR3 protein: CASSETRSTDTQYF; V gene: TRBV19; clone size: -; D gene: -; J gene: TRBJ2-3
CDR3 DNA: TGTGCCATCAATTACGAGAGCGGGGGCGGCTACACCTTC; CDR3 protein: CAINYESGGGYTF; V gene: TRBV10-3; clone size: -; D gene: -; J gene: TRBJ1-2
CDR3 DNA: TGCGCCAGCAGCCGGGGTCCCGGACAGGGCGATGGCTACACCTTC; CDR3 protein: CASSRGPGQGDGYTF; V gene: TRBV4-3; clone size: few; D gene: TRBD1; J gene: TRBJ1-2
CDR3 DNA: TGCGCCAGCAGCTTGACCTCTCGAGAGGGGGTCTACGAGCAGTACTTC; CDR3 protein: CASSLTSREGVYEQYF; V gene: TRBV5-1; clone size: -; D gene: -; J gene: TRBJ2-7
CDR3 DNA: TGTGCCAGCAGTACAGGGTTTGTTAGCAATCAGCCCCAGCATTTT; CDR3 protein: CASSTGFVSNQPQHF; V gene: TRBV6-2/TRBV6-3; clone size: few; D gene: -; J gene: TRBJ1-5
CDR3 DNA: TGTGCCACCAGTAGGGACAGGGCGACCTACGAGCAGTACTTC; CDR3 protein: CATSRDRATYEQYF; V gene: TRBV15; clone size: -; D gene: TRBD1; J gene: TRBJ2-7
CDR3 DNA: TGTGCCAGCAGTGAAACGGGGACAGGACGCTACGAGCAGTACTTC; CDR3 protein: CASSETGTGRYEQYF; V gene: TRBV2; clone size: -; D gene: TRBD1; J gene: TRBJ2-7
CDR3 DNA: TGTGCCTGGAGTGCGAAGCAGGCCCCTGCTTTCTTT; CDR3 protein: CAWSAKQAPAFF; V gene: TRBV30; clone size: -; D gene: -; J gene: TRBJ1-1
CDR3 DNA: TGTGCCTGCCAATGGGGACAGCTCACAGATACGCAGTATTTT; CDR3 protein: CACQWGQLTDTQYF; V gene: TRBV30; clone size: -; D gene: TRBD1; J gene: TRBJ2-3
CDR3 DNA: TGTGCCAGCAGCTTAGGCCAGCGGGGGCACTCCTACAATGAGCAGTTCTTC; CDR3 protein: CASSLGQRGHSYNEQFF; V gene: TRBV5-4; clone size: -; D gene: TRBD2; J gene: TRBJ2-1
CDR3 DNA: TGTGCCAGCTCACCTGGGACAGGGGGTTACGAGCAGTACTTC; CDR3 protein: CASSPGTGGYEQYF; V gene: TRBV18; clone size: -; D gene: TRBD1; J gene: TRBJ2-7
CDR3 DNA: TGTGCCAGCGTTGTAGCAGGACTTAATGAGCAGTTCTTC; CDR3 protein: CASVVAGLNEQFF; V gene: TRBV2; clone size: -; D gene: -; J gene: TRBJ2-1
CDR3 DNA: TGTGCCAGTAGTATTCGGACAGGGGAGGTCGGGGAGCTGTTTTTT; CDR3 protein: CASSIRTGEVGELFF; V gene: TRBV19; clone size: -; D gene: TRBD1; J gene: TRBJ2-2
CDR3 DNA: TGTGCCAGCAGTTTTTCACAGAAAGAGACCCAGTACTTC; CDR3 protein: CASSFSQKETQYF; V gene: TRBV12-3/TRBV12-4; clone size: -; D gene: -; J gene: TRBJ2-5
CDR3 DNA: TGTGCCAGCAGCGTTTCGACATTGGGTAATGAAAAACTGTTTTTT; CDR3 protein: CASSVSTLGNEKLFF; V gene: TRBV9; clone size: -; D gene: -; J gene: TRBJ1-4
CDR3 DNA: TGTGCCAGCAATACAGGGGACGAACAGCCCCAGCATTTT; CDR3 protein: CASNTGDEQPQHF; V gene: TRBV12-3/TRBV12-4; clone size: -; D gene: TRBD1; J gene: TRBJ1-5
CDR3 DNA: TGTGCCAGTAGTTCCACTAGCGGGGGGCCCGGGCCGCAGTATTTT; CDR3 protein: CASSSTSGGPGPQYF; V gene: TRBV19; clone size: -; D gene: TRBD2; J gene: TRBJ2-3
CDR3 DNA: TGTGCCAGCAGGGTTGACAGGGCCGCGGAAGCTTTCTTT; CDR3 protein: CASRVDRAAEAFF; V gene: TRBV6-5; clone size: -; D gene: TRBD1; J gene: TRBJ1-1
CDR3 DNA: TGTGCCAGCACTCGGGACAGTCCCCAAGAGACCCAGTACTTC; CDR3 protein: CASTRDSPQETQYF; V gene: TRBV6-5; clone size: -; D gene: TRBD1; J gene: TRBJ2-5
CDR3 DNA: TGCGCCAGCAGCTTAGCGAGTACCGGGGAGCTGTTTTTT; CDR3 protein: CASSLASTGELFF; V gene: TRBV5-1; clone size: -; D gene: -; J gene: TRBJ2-2
CDR3 DNA: TGTGCCAGCAGCCAGGGACTAGCTGGGAACATTCAGTACTTC; CDR3 protein: CASSQGLAGNIQYF; V gene: TRBV4-2; clone size: -; D gene: TRBD2; J gene: TRBJ2-4
CDR3 DNA: TGTGCCAGCCGGGCGGAGGCGACCTACGAGCAGTACTTC; CDR3 protein: CASRAEATYEQYF; V gene: TRBV6-5; clone size: -; D gene: -; J gene: TRBJ2-7
CDR3 DNA: TGTGCCAGCAGCTTAATTCCCAGAGACAGGGTATCTGGAAACACCATATATTTT; CDR3 protein: CASSLIPRDRVSGNTIYF; V gene: TRBV7-2; clone size: -; D gene: TRBD1; J gene: TRBJ1-3
CDR3 DNA: TGTGCCAGCGGCGAGCAGGATAATTCACCCCTCCACTTT; CDR3 protein: CASGEQDNSPLHF; V gene: TRBV6-5; clone size: -; D gene: -; J gene: TRBJ1-6